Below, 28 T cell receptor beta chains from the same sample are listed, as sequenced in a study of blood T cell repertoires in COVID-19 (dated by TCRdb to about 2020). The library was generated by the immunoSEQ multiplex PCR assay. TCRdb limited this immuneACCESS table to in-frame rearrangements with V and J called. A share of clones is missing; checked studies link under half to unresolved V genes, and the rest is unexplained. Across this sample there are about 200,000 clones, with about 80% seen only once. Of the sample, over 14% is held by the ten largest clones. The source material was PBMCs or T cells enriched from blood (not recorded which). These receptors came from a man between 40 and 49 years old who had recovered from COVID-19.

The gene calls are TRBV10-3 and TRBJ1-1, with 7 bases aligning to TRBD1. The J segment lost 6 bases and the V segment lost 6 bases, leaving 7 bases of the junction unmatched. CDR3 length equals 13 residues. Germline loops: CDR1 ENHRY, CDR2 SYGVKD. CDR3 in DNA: TGTGCCATCAGCTCGACAGGGAGCGCTGAAGCTTTCTTT. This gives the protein CAISSTGSAEAFF.

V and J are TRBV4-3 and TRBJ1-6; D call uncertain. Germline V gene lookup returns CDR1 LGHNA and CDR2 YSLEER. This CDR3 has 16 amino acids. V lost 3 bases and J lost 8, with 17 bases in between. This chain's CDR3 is CASSHYRGRSDSPLHF. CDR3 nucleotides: TGCGCCAGCAGCCATTACCGAGGTAGGTCGGATTCACCCCTCCACTTT.

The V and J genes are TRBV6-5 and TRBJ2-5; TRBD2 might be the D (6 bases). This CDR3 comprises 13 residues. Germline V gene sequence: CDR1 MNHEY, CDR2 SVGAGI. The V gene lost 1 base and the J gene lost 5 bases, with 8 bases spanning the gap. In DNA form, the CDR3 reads TGTGCCAGCAGTTACTTCCGGGGGGAGACCCAGTACTTC. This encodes CASSYFRGETQYF.

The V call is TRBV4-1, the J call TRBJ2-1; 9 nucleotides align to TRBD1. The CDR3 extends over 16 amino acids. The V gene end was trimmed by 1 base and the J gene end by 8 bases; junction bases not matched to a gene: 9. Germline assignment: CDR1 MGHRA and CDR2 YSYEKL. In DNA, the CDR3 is TGCGCCAGCAGCCAAGCAAAAGGACAGGGGAGCTATGAGCAGTTCTTC. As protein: CASSQAKGQGSYEQFF.

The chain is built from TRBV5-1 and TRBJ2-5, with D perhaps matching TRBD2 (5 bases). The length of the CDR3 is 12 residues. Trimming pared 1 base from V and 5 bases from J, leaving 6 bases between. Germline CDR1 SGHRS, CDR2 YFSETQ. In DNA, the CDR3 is TGCGCCAGCAGCTTGTGGGAGGAGACCCAGTACTTC. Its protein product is CASSLWEETQYF.

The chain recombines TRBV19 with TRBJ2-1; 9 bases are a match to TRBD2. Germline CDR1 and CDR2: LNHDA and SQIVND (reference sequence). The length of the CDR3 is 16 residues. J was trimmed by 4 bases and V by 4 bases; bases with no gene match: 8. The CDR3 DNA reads TGTGCCAGTAGTACTCTGACTAGCGGATATTACAATGAGCAGTTCTTC. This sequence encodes CASSTLTSGYYNEQFF.

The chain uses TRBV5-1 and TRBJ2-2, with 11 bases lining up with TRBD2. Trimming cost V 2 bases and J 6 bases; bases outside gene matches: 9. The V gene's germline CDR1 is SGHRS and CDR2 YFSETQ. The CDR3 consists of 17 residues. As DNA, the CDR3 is TGCGCCAGCAGCTTCCTTAGCGGGGGGGCCACTCCCGGGGAGCTGTTTTTT. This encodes CASSFLSGGATPGELFF.

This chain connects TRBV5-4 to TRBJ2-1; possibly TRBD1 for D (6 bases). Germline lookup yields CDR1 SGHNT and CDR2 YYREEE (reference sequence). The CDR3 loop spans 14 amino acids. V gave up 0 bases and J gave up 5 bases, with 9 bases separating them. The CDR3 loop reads CASSLDRVDNEQFF. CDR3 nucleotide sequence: TGTGCCAGCAGCTTGGACAGGGTCGACAATGAGCAGTTCTTC.

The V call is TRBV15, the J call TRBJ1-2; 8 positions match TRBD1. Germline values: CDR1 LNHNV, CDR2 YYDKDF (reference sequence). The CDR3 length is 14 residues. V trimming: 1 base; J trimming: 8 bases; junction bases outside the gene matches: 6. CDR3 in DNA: TGTGCCACCAGCAGAGGAGGGACAGGTTCCGGCTACACCTTC. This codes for CATSRGGTGSGYTF.

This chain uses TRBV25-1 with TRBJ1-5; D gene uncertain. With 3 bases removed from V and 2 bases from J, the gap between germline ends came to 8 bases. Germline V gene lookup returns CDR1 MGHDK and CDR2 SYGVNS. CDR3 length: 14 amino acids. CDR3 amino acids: CASSEASGNQPQHF. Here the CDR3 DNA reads TGTGCCAGCAGTGAGGCCAGCGGCAATCAGCCCCAGCATTTT.

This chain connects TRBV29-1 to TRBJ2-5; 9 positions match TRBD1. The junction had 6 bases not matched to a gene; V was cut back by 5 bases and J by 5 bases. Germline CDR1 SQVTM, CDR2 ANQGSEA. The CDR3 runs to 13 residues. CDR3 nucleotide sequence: TGCAGCGTTTCTCATGACAGGGGGGAGACCCAGTACTTC. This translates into CSVSHDRGETQYF.

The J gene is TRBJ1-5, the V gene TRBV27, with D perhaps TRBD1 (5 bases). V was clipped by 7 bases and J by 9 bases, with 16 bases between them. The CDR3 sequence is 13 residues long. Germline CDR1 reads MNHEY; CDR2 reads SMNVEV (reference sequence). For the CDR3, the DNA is TGTGCCAGCAAGGGGCAGGCCCGGGCGCCCCAGCATTTT. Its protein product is CASKGQARAPQHF.

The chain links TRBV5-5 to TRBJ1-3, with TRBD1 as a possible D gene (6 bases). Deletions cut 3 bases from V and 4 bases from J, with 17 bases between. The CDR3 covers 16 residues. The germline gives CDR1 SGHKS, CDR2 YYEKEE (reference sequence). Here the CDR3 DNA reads TGTGCCAGCAGCTCTCTCAGGGGTCAAGACGGAAACACCATATATTTT. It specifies CASSSLRGQDGNTIYF.

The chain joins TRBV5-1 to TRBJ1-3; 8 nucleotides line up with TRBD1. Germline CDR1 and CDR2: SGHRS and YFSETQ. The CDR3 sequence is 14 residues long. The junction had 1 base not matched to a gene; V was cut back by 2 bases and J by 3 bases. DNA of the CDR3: TGCGCCAGCAGCTTAGGACAGGGTGGAAACACCATATATTTT. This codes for CASSLGQGGNTIYF.

In nucleotides, the CDR3 is TGTGCCAGCAGCCAGCAACAGGGTTCCGGCTACACCTTC. This translates into CASSQQQGSGYTF. The genes are TRBV4-2 and TRBJ1-2; maybe TRBD1 (6 bases). The CDR3 loop spans 13 amino acids. The germline CDR1 and CDR2 sequences are LGHNA and YNFKEQ. Between the trimmed V and J ends, which lost 3 bases and 8 bases, there was a span of 13 bases.

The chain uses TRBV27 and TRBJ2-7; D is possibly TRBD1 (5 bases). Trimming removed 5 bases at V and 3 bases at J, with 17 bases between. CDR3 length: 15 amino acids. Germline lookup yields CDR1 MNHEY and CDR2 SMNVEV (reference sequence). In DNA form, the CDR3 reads TGTGCCAGCAGTCTGTCAAGGGGTATAGTCTACGAGCAGTACTTC. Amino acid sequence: CASSLSRGIVYEQYF.

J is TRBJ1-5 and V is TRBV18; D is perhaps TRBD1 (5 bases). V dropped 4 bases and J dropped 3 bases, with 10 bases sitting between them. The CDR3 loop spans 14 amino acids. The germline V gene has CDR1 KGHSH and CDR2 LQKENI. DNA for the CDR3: TGTGCCAGCTCACAGGGGATCGCCAATCAGCCCCAGCATTTT. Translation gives CASSQGIANQPQHF.

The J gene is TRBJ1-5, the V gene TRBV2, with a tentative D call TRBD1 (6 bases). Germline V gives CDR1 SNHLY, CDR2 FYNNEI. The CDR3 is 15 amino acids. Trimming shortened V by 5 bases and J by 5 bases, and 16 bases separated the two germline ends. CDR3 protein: CASSPSWAGDQPQHF. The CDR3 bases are TGTGCCAGCAGTCCTAGCTGGGCAGGGGATCAGCCCCAGCATTTT.

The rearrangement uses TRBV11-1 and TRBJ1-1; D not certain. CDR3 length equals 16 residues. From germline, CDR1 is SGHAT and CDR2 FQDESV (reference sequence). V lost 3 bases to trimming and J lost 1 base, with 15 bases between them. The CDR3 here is CASSLGGFRWNTEAFF. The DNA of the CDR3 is TGTGCCAGCAGCTTGGGAGGGTTCAGGTGGAACACTGAAGCTTTCTTT.

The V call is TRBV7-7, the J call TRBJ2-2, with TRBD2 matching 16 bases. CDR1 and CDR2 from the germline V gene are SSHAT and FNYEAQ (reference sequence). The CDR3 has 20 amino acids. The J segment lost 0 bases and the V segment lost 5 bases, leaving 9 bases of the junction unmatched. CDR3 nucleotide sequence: TGTGCCAGCAGCCCAGTACCGGGACTAGCGGGGGGGACGAACACCGGGGAGCTGTTTTTT. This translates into CASSPVPGLAGGTNTGELFF.

CDR3 residues: CASSSLGGAYNEQFF. The CDR3 DNA reads as TGTGCCAGTTCTTCCTTGGGGGGGGCCTACAATGAGCAGTTCTTC. The chain has TRBV19 and TRBJ2-1; TRBD2 aligns across 7 bases. V trimming: 8 bases; J trimming: 2 bases; junction bases outside the gene matches: 9. Germline loops: CDR1 LNHDA, CDR2 SQIVND (reference sequence). The CDR3 sequence is 15 residues long.

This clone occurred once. The DNA for the CDR3 is TGTGCCAGCAGCTTAATGAGCCATGAGCAGTTCTTC. It specifies CASSLMSHEQFF. The rearrangement uses TRBV11-2 and TRBJ2-1; D call uncertain. CDR3 size: 12 residues. Germline V lookup: CDR1 SGHAT, CDR2 FQNNGV. V was shortened by 2 bases and J by 8 bases, with 7 bases between the two germline ends.

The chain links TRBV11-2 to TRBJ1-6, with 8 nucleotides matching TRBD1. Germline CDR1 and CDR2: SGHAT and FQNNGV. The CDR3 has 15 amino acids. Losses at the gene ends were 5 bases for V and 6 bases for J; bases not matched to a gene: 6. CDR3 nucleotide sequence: TGTGCCAGCAGCCGACAGGGGTCGAGTAATTCACCCCTCCACTTT. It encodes CASSRQGSSNSPLHF.

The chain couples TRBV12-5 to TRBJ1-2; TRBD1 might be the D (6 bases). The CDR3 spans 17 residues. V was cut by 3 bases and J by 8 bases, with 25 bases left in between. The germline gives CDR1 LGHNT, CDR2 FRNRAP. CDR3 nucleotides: TGTGCTAGTGGTTTTGTGACAGGTCACTTCCCCCTCATCGGCTACACCTTC. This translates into CASGFVTGHFPLIGYTF.

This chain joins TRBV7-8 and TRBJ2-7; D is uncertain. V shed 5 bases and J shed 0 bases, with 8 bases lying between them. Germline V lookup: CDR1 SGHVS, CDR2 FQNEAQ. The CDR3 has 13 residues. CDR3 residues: CASSPLHSYEQYF. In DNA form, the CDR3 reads TGTGCCAGCAGCCCATTACACTCCTACGAGCAGTACTTC.

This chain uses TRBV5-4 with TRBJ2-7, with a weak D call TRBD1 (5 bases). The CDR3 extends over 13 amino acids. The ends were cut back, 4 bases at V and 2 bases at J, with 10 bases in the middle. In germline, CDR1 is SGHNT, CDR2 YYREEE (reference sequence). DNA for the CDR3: TGTGCCAGCAGCACCGACAGAACCTACGAGCAGTACTTC. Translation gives CASSTDRTYEQYF.

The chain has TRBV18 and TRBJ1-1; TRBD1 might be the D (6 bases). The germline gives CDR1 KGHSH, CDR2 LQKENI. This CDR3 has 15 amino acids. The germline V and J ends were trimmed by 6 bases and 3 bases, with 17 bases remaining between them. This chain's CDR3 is CASSSLGAGDTEAFF. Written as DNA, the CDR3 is TGTGCCAGCTCCTCGTTGGGGGCGGGGGACACTGAAGCTTTCTTT.

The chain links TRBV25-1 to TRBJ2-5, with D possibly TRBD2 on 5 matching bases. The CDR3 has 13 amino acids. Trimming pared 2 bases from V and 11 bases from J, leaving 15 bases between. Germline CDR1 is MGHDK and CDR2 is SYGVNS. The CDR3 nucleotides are TGTGCCAGCAGTGAAATCGGGGTTGGCGGTCAGTACTTC. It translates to CASSEIGVGGQYF.